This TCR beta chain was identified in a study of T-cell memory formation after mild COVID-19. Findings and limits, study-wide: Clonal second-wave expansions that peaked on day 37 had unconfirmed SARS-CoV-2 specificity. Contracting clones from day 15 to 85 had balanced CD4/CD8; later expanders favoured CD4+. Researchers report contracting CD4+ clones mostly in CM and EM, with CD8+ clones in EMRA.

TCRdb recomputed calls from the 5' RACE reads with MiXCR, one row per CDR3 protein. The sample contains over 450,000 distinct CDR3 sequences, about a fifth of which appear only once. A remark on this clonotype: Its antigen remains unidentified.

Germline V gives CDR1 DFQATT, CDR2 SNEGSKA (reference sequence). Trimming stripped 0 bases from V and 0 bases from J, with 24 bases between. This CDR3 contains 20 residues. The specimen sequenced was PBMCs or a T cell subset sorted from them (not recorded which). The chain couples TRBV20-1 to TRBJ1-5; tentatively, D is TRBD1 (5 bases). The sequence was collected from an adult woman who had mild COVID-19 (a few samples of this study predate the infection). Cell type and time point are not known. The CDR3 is CSARDLRGAGDFYSNQPQHF. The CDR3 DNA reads TGCAGTGCTAGAGATCTCCGGGGCGCCGGGGATTTTTATAGCAATCAGCCCCAGCATTTT.